This T cell receptor beta chain was identified during a study of blood T cell repertoires in COVID-19. Study details: From the United States, Italy and Spain came samples of acute and convalescent COVID-19.

In the authors' methods: Amplification of reference gene primers was used by the study to estimate nucleated cell counts. Method: immunoSEQ multiplex PCR; TCRdb's copy keeps in-frame clones and lacks some. The DNA gave D and trimming, while V, J and clone size come from that table. Here the sample spans around 430,000 clones, about 87% being singletons. Sequencing was carried out using peripheral blood. The receptor was derived from a woman between 50 and 59 years old with COVID-19, enrolled during active disease.

The CDR3 DNA is TGTGCCAGCACTCCCAGGGTTATCATGAACACTGAAGCTTTCTTT. This gives the protein CASTPRVIMNTEAFF. V is TRBV6-5 and J is TRBJ1-1; possibly TRBD1 for D (5 bases). V was clipped by 7 bases and J by 0 bases, with 15 bases between them. CDR3 length: 15 amino acids. The germline V gene has CDR1 MNHEY and CDR2 SVGAGI.